Presented here are 5 T cell receptor beta chains from one specimen sequenced in a study of T cell responses to AZD1222 COVID-19 vaccine. Profiling relied on immunoSEQ multiplex PCR, and the TCRdb table lists in-frame clones only, not all of them. This sample carries approximately 65,000 clones, roughly 80% of them seen once, and the ten largest clones take about 14%. Sequenced here: peripheral blood, sampled on day 0 of AZD1222 vaccination. The receptors originated from an adult in good health.

This chain connects TRBV7-2 to TRBJ2-1; TRBD1 matches 7 bases. Germline CDR1 and CDR2: SGHTA and FQGNSA. Trimming removed 5 bases from V and 0 bases from J; junction bases left unmatched: 4. The CDR3 spans 15 residues. Here the CDR3 DNA reads TGTGCCAGCAGCCCTCCAGGGGGCTCCTACAATGAGCAGTTCTTC. Protein product: CASSPPGGSYNEQFF.

The chain combines TRBV9 with TRBJ2-7; the match to TRBD1 covers 7 bases. With V trimmed by 3 bases and J by 2 bases, 2 bases remained unmatched. This CDR3 region has 13 residues. The germline gives CDR1 SGDLS, CDR2 YYNGEE. The CDR3 spells CASSGGTAYEQYF. The CDR3 DNA reads TGTGCCAGCAGCGGGGGGACAGCCTACGAGCAGTACTTC.

The chain joins TRBV3-1 (or the pseudogene TRBV3-2) to TRBJ2-7, with unresolved D. The CDR3 consists of 13 residues. V shed 4 bases and J shed 8 bases, with 15 bases lying between them. CDR1 and CDR2 (germline): LGHDT, YNNKEL (reference sequence). The CDR3 DNA reads TGTGCCAGCAGCCTCAAAAGGGCACAGCAGCAGTACTTC. Translating it yields CASSLKRAQQQYF.

The chain has TRBV5-5 and TRBJ2-5; weak D call: TRBD2 (5 bases). V was shortened by 0 bases and J by 0 bases, with 12 bases between the two germline ends. There are 16 residues in the CDR3. Germline CDR1 reads SGHKS; CDR2 reads YYEKEE (reference sequence). This CDR3 reads CASSLGSWRNQETQYF. Here the CDR3 DNA reads TGTGCCAGCAGCTTGGGAAGCTGGAGGAACCAAGAGACCCAGTACTTC.

This chain connects TRBV7-8 to TRBJ2-7; weak D call: TRBD2 (5 bases). This CDR3 comprises 13 residues. The V gene lost 1 base and the J gene lost 7 bases, with 11 bases spanning the gap. CDR1 and CDR2 from the germline V gene are SGHVS and FQNEAQ. CDR3 coding DNA: TGTGCCAGCAGCTTAGGGGGTCCGGGGGAGCAGTACTTC. As protein: CASSLGGPGEQYF.